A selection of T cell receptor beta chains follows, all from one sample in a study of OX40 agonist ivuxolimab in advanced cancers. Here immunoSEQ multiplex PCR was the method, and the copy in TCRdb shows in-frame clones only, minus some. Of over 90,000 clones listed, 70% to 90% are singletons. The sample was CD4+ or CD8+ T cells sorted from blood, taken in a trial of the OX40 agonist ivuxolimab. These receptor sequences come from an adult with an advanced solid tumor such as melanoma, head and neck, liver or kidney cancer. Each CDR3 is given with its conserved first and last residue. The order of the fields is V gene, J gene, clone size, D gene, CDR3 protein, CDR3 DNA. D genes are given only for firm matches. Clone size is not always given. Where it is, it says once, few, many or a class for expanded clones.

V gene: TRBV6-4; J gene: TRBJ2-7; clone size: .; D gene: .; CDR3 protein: CASSATGDEQYF; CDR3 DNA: TGTGCCAGCAGTGCAACAGGAGACGAGCAGTACTTC
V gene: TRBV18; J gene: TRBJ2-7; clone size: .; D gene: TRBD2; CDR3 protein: CASSPTSGSYSYEQYF; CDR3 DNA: TGTGCCAGCTCACCAACTAGCGGGAGCTACTCCTACGAGCAGTACTTC
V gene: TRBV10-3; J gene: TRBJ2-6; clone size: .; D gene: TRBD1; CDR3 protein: CAISDPGQGSGANVLTF; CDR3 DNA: TGTGCCATCAGTGACCCGGGACAGGGGTCTGGGGCCAACGTCCTGACTTTC
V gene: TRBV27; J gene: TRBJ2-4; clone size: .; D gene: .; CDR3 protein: CASTSRFGAKNIQYF; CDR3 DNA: TGTGCCAGCACCAGTCGTTTCGGCGCCAAAAACATTCAGTACTTC
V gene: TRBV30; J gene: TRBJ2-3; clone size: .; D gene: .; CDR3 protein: CAWSLAGEGTQYF; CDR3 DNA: TGTGCCTGGAGTTTGGCAGGGGAGGGCACGCAGTATTTT
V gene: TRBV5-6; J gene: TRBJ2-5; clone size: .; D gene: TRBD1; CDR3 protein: CASSLGQGSETQYF; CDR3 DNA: TGTGCCAGCAGCTTGGGACAGGGTTCAGAGACCCAGTACTTC
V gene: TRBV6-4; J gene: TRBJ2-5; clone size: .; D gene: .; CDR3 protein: CASSDSNGGGKEETQYF; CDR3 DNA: TGTGCCAGCAGTGACTCGAATGGAGGCGGTAAAGAAGAGACCCAGTACTTC
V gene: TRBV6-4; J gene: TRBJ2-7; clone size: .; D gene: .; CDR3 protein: CASRGLREDNEQYF; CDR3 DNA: TGTGCCAGCAGGGGTCTGAGGGAGGACAACGAGCAGTACTTC
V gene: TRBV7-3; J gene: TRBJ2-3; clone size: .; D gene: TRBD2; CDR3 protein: CASSRATSWDGDTQYF; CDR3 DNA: TGTGCCAGCAGCCGGGCGACTAGCTGGGATGGAGATACGCAGTATTTT
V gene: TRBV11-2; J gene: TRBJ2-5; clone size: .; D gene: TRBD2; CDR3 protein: CASSLGSSGGETQYF; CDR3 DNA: TGTGCCAGCAGCTTAGGGAGTTCGGGGGGAGAGACCCAGTACTTC
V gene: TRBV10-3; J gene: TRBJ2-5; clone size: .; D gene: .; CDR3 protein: CAISESSGVETQYF; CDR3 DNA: TGTGCCATCAGTGAGTCGAGTGGTGTTGAGACCCAGTACTTC
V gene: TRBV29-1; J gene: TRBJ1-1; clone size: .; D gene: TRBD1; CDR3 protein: CSATEGTVFGTEAFF; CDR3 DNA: TGCAGCGCTACCGAGGGGACAGTTTTTGGCACTGAAGCTTTCTTT
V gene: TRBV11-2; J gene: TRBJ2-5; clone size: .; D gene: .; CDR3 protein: CASSSASWGETQYF; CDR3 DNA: TGTGCCAGCAGCTCCGCGAGCTGGGGAGAGACCCAGTACTTC
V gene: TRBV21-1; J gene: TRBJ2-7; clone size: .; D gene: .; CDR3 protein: CASSKVLAGGPPYEQYF; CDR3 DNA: TGTGCCAGCAGCAAAGTTCTAGCGGGAGGGCCCCCCTACGAGCAGTACTTC
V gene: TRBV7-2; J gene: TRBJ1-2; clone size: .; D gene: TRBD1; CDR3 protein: CASSPGTDFYGYTF; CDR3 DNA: TGTGCCAGCAGCCCTGGGACAGATTTCTATGGCTACACCTTC
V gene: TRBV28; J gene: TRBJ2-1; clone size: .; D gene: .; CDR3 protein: CASRTIGAPRNEQFF; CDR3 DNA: TGTGCCAGCCGCACCATAGGGGCCCCCCGCAATGAGCAGTTCTTC
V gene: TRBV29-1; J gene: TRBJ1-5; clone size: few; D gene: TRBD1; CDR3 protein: CSAATGEQSQPQHF; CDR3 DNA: TGCAGCGCCGCGACAGGGGAGCAGAGTCAGCCCCAGCATTTT
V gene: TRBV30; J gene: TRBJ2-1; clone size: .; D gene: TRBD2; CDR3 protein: CAWGRLAGVFTEQFF; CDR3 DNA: TGTGCCTGGGGGAGGCTAGCGGGAGTTTTTACTGAGCAGTTCTTC
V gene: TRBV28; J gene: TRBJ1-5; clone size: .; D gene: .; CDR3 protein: CASSLAPGSQPQHF; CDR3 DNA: TGTGCCAGCAGTTTGGCGCCCGGGAGCCAGCCCCAGCATTTT
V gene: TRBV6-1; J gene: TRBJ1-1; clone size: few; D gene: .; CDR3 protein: CASSELSGGTEAFF; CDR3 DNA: TGTGCCAGCAGTGAACTGTCGGGAGGCACTGAAGCTTTCTTT
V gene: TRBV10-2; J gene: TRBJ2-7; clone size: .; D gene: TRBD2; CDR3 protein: CASTPRERSEQYF; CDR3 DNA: TGCGCCAGCACTCCGCGGGAGCGTAGCGAGCAGTACTTC
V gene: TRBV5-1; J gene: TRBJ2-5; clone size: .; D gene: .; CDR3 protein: CASSTNQETQYF; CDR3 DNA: TGCGCCAGCAGCACTAACCAAGAGACCCAGTACTTC
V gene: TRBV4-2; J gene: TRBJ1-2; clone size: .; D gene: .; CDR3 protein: CASSQDATVGDGYTF; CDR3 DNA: TGTGCCAGCAGCCAAGATGCGACCGTAGGAGATGGCTACACCTTC
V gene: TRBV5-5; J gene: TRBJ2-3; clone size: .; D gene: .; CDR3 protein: CASSPDRPAGGDTQYF; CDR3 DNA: TGTGCCAGCAGTCCGGACAGGCCCGCGGGAGGAGATACGCAGTATTTT
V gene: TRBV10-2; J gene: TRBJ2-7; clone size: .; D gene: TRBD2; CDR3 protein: CASSGLAGTYEQYF; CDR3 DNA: TGCGCCAGCAGCGGACTAGCGGGGACCTACGAGCAGTACTTC
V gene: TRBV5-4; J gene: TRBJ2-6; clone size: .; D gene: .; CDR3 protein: CASSPRTVSGANVLTF; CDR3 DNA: TGTGCCAGCAGCCCGAGGACAGTTTCTGGGGCCAACGTCCTGACTTTC
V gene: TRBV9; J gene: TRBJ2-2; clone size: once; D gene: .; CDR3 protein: CASSVTGEHANTGELFF; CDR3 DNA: TGTGCCAGCAGCGTGACAGGAGAGCACGCGAACACCGGGGAGCTGTTTTTT
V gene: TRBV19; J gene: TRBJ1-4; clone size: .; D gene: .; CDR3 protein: CASSKGSATNEKLFF; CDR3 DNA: TGTGCCAGTAGTAAGGGGTCAGCAACTAATGAAAAACTGTTTTTT
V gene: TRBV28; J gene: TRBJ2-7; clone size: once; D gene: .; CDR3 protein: CASSSSGTSSPYEQYF; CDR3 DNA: TGTGCCAGCAGTTCCTCGGGGACATCTTCTCCCTACGAGCAGTACTTC
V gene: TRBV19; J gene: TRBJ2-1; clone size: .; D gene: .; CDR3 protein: CASSIKLAAVEQFF; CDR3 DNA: TGTGCCAGTAGTATCAAACTAGCTGCCGTTGAGCAGTTCTTC
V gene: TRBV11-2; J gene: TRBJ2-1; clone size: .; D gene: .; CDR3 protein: CASSLAYTGNEQFF; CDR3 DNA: TGTGCCAGCAGCTTAGCTTACACGGGGAATGAGCAGTTCTTC
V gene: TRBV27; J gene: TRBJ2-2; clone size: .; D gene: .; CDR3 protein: CASSLMLASYTGELFF; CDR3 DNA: TGTGCCAGCAGTTTAATGCTAGCTTCGTACACCGGGGAGCTGTTTTTT
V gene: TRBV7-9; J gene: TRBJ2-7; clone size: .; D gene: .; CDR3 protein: CASSSQTGTYEQYF; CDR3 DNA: TGTGCCAGCAGCTCCCAGACAGGAACCTACGAGCAGTACTTC
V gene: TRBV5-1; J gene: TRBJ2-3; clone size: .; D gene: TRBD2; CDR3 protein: CASSLGLADTDTQYF; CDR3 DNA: TGCGCCAGCAGCTTGGGTCTAGCGGACACAGATACGCAGTATTTT
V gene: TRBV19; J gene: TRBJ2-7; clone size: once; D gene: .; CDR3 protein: CASSDPGASYEQYF; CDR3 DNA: TGTGCCAGTAGTGATCCGGGCGCTTCCTACGAGCAGTACTTC
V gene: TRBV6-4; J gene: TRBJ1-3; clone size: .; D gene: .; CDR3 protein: CASRELRTGNTIYF; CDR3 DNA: TGTGCCAGCAGAGAACTACGGACTGGAAACACCATATATTTT
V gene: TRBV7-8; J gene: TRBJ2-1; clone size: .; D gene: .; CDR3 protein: CASSPPRVYNEQFF; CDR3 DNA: TGTGCCAGCAGCCCCCCGCGTGTTTACAATGAGCAGTTCTTC
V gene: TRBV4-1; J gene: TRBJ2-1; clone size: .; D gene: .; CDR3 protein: CASSQGLRLSSYNEQFF; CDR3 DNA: TGCGCCAGCAGCCAAGGTCTGCGGTTAAGTTCCTACAATGAGCAGTTCTTC
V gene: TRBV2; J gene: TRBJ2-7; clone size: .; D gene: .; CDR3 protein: CASRGQTYEQYF; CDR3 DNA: TGTGCCAGCAGAGGACAGACCTACGAGCAGTACTTC
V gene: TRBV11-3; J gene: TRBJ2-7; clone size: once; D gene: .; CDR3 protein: CASSLLSSDNTYEQYF; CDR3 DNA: TGTGCCAGCAGCTTACTGTCTAGCGATAATACCTACGAGCAGTACTTC
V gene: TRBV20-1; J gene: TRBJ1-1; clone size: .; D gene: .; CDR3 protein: CSAQGNTEAFF; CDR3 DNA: TGCAGTGCTCAGGGGAACACTGAAGCTTTCTTT
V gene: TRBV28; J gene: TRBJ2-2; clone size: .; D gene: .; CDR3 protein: CASAGPSNTGELFF; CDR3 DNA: TGTGCCAGCGCGGGACCCTCGAACACCGGGGAGCTGTTTTTT
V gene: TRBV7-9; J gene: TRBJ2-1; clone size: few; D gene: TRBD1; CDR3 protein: CASSKGQGGTYNEQFF; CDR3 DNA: TGTGCCAGCAGCAAAGGACAGGGTGGTACCTACAATGAGCAGTTCTTC
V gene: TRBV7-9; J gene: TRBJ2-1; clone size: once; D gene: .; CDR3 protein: CASSPGQISPNEQFF; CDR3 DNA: TGTGCCAGCAGCCCCGGACAGATAAGCCCTAATGAGCAGTTCTTC
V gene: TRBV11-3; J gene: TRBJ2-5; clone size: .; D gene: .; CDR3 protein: CASSLDGGGVGRETQYF; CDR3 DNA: TGTGCCAGCAGCTTAGATGGAGGGGGAGTGGGTCGGGAGACCCAGTACTTC
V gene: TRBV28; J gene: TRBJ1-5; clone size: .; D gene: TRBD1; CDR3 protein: CASSLGTGTFSNQPQHF; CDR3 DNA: TGTGCCAGCAGTTTGGGGACAGGAACCTTTAGCAATCAGCCCCAGCATTTT
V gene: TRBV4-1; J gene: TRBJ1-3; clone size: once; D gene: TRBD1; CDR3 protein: CASSQGQGSSGNTIYF; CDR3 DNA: TGCGCCAGCAGCCAAGGACAGGGAAGCTCTGGAAACACCATATATTTT
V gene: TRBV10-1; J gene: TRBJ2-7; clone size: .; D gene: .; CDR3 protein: CASSDARTTYEQYF; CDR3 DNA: TGCGCCAGCAGTGATGCCAGGACCACCTACGAGCAGTACTTC
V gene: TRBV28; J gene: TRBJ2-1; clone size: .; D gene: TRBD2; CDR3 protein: CTAGLAGPNEQFF; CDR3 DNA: TGTACCGCTGGACTAGCGGGGCCCAATGAGCAGTTCTTC
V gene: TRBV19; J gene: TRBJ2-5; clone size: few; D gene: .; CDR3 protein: CASSIGGRYQETQYF; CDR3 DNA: TGTGCCAGTAGTATAGGGGGCAGGTACCAAGAGACCCAGTACTTC